This T cell receptor (beta chain) derives from a study of blood T cell repertoires in COVID-19. Study context: The samples span acute and convalescent COVID-19 from the United States, Italy and Spain. PBMCs, B-cell-depleted T cells, or T cells were the source of the cDNA or gDNA that made up the material.

The CDR3 is 14 residues long. Trimming at V came to 6 bases and at J to 4 bases, leaving 8 bases not matched to a gene. Germline-derived CDR1 and CDR2 are SNHLY and FYNNEI. In the original processing: Reference gene primer amplification gave nucleated cell count estimates. Libraries were prepared by immunoSEQ multiplex PCR; TCRdb keeps only in-frame clonotypes and omits some of them. From that table come the V and J calls and clone size; the DNA was used to work out D and trimming. Of approximately 99,000 clones in the sample, over 80% were seen once. Material: peripheral blood. This chain connects TRBV2 to TRBJ1-1, with TRBD1 identical over 7 bases. The clonotype comes from a woman in her 70s with acute or convalescent COVID-19. For the CDR3, the DNA is TGTGCCAGCAGAATGACAGGGCGGGGCACTGAAGCTTTCTTT. Its translation is CASRMTGRGTEAFF.